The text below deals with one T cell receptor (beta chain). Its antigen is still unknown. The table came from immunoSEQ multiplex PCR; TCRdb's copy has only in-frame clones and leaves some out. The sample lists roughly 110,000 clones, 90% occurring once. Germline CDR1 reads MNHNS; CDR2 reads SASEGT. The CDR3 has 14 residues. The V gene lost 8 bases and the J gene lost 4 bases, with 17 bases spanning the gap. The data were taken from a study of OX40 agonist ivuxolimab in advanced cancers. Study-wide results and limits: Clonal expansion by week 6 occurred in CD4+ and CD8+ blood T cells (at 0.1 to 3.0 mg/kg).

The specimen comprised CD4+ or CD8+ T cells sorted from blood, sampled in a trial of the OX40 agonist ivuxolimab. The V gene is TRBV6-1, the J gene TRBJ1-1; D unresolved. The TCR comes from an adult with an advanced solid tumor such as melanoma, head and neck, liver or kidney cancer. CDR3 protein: CASVDDPATTEAFF. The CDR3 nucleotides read TGTGCCAGCGTGGATGACCCGGCGACCACTGAAGCTTTCTTT.